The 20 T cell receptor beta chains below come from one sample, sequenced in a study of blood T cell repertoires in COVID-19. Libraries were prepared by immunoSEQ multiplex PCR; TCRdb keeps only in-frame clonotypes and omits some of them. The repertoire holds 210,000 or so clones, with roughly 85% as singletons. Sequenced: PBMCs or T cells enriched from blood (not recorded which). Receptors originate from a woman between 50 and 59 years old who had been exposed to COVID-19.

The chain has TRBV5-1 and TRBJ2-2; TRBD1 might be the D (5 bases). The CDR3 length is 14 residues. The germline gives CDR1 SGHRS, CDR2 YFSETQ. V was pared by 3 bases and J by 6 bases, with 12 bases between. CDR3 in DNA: TGCGCCAGCAGCTCTGACAGATCCCCCGGGGAGCTGTTTTTT. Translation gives CASSSDRSPGELFF.

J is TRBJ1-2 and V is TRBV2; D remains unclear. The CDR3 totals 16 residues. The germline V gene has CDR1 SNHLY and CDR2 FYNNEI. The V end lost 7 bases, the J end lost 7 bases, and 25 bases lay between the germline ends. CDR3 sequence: CASNPRRSRAGGGYTF. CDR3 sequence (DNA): TGTGCCAGCAATCCCAGACGGAGCCGAGCTGGAGGTGGCTACACCTTC.

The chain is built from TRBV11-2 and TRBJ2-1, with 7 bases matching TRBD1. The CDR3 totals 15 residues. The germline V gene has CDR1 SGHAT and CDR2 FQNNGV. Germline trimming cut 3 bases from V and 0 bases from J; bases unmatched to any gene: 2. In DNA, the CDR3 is TGTGCCAGCAGCTTCCGGGACAGCTCCTACAATGAGCAGTTCTTC. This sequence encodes CASSFRDSSYNEQFF. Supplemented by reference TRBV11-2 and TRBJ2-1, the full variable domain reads EAGVAQSPRYKIIEKRQSVAFWCNPISGHATLYWYQQILGQGPKLLIQFQNNGVVDDSQLPKDRFSAERLKGVDSTLKIQPAKLEDSAVYLCASSFRDSSYNEQFFGPGTRLTVL.

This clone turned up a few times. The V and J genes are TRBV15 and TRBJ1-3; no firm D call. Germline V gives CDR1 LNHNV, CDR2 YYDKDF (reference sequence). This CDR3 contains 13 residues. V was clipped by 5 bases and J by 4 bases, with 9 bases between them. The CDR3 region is CATSSDWGNTIYF. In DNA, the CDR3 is TGTGCCACCAGCTCTGACTGGGGAAACACCATATATTTT.

The CDR3 reads CASRDSTYNSPLHF. In DNA form, the CDR3 reads TGTGCCAGCCGCGACAGTACCTATAATTCACCCCTCCACTTT. This chain connects TRBV2 to TRBJ1-6; maybe TRBD1 (5 bases). The CDR3 length is 14 residues. The germline CDR1 and CDR2 sequences are SNHLY and FYNNEI. Trimming took 8 bases from V and 2 from J, leaving 10 bases between them.

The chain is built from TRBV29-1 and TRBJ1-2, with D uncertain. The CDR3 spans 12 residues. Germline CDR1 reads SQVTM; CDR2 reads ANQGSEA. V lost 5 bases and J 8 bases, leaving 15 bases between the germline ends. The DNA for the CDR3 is TGCAGCGTTTACGACGGGGTTTGGGGCTACACCTTC. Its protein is CSVYDGVWGYTF.

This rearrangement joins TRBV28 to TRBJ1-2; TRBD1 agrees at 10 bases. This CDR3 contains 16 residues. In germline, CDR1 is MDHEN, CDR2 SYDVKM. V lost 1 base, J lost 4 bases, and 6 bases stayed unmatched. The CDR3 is CASSLSGDRGPYGYTF. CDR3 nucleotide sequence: TGTGCCAGCAGTTTATCGGGGGACAGGGGCCCCTATGGCTACACCTTC.

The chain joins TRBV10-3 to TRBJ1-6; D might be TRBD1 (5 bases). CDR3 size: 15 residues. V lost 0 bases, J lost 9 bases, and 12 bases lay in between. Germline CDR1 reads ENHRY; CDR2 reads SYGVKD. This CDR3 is CAISESQGKGSPLHF. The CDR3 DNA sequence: TGTGCCATCAGTGAGTCGCAGGGTAAAGGTTCACCCCTCCACTTT.

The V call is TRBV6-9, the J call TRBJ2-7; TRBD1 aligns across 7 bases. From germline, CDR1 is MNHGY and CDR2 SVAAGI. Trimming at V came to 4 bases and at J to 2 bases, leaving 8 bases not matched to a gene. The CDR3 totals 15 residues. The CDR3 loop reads CASSFTPGQPYEQYF. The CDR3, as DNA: TGTGCCAGCAGTTTTACACCGGGACAGCCCTACGAGCAGTACTTC.

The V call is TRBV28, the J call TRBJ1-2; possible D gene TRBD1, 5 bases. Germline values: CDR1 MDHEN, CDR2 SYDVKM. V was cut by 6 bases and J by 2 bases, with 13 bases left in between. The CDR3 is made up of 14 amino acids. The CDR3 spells CASRNRLGNYGYTF. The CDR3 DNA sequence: TGTGCCAGCAGAAACAGGCTTGGGAACTATGGCTACACCTTC.

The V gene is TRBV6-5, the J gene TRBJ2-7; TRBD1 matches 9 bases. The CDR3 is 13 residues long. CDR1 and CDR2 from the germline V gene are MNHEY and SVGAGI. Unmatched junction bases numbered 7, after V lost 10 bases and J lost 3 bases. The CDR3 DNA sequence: TGTGCCACCCGGGAGACAGGGGGCTACGAGCAGTACTTC. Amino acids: CATRETGGYEQYF.

CDR3 loop: CASRPSGQGSMNTGELFF. CDR3 sequence (DNA): TGTGCCAGCAGGCCCAGCGGACAGGGAAGTATGAACACCGGGGAGCTGTTTTTT. V usage is TRBV28 and J usage is TRBJ2-2; 8 nucleotides match TRBD1. The CDR3 runs 18 residues. Germline CDR1 is MDHEN and CDR2 is SYDVKM. With V trimmed by 6 bases and J by 1 base, 13 bases remained unmatched.

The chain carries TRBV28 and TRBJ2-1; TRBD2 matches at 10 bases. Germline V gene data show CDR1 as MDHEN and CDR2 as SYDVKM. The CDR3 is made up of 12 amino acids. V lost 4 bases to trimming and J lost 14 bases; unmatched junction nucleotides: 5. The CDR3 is CASSSSGGAEFF. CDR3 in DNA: TGTGCCAGCAGTTCCAGCGGGGGGGCTGAGTTCTTC.

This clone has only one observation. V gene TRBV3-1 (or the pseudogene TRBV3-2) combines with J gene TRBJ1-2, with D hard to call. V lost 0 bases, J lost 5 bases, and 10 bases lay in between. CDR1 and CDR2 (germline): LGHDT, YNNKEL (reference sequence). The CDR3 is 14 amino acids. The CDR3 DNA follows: TGTGCCAGCAGCCAAGATGAACAGACGTATGGCTACACCTTC. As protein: CASSQDEQTYGYTF.

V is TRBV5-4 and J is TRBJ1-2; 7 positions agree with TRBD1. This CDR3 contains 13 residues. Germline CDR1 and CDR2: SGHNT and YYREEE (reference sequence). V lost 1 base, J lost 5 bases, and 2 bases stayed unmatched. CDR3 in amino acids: CASSLTGEYGYTF. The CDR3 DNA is TGTGCCAGCAGCTTGACAGGGGAATATGGCTACACCTTC.

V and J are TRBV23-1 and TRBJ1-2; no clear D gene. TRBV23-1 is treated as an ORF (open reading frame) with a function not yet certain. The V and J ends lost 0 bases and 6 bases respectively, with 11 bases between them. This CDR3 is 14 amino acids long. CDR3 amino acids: CASSQSHGLNGYTF. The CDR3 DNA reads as TGCGCCAGCAGTCAATCCCACGGACTAAATGGCTACACCTTC.

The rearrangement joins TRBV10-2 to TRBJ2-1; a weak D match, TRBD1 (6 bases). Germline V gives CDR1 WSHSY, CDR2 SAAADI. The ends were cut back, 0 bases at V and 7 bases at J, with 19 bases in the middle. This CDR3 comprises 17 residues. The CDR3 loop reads CASSESRPGTKVNEQFF. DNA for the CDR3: TGCGCCAGCAGTGAGTCGAGACCGGGGACAAAGGTGAATGAGCAGTTCTTC.

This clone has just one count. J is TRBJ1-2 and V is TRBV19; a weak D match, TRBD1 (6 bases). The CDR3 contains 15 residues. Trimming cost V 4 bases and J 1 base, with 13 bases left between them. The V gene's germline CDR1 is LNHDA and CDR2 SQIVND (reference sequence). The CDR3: CASSTLGGGNYGYTF. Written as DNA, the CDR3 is TGTGCCAGTAGTACGCTAGGGGGGGGTAACTATGGCTACACCTTC.

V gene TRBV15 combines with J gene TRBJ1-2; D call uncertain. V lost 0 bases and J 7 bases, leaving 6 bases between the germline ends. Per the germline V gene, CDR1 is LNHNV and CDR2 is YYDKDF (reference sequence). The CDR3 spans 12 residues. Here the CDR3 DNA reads TGTGCCACCAGCAGAGATCTAAGTGGCTACACCTTC. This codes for CATSRDLSGYTF.

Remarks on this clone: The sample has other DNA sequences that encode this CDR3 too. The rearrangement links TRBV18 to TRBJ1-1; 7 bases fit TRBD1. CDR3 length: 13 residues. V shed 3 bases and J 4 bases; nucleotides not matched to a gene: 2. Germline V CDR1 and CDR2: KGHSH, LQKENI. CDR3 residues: CASSPQGGTEAFF. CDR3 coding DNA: TGTGCCAGCTCACCTCAGGGGGGCACTGAAGCTTTCTTT. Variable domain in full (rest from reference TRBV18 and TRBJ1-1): NAGVMQNPRHLVRRRGQEARLRCSPMKGHSHVYWYRQLPEEGLKFMVYLQKENIIDESGMPKERFSAEFPKEGPSILRIQQVVRGDSAAYFCASSPQGGTEAFFGQGTRLTVV.